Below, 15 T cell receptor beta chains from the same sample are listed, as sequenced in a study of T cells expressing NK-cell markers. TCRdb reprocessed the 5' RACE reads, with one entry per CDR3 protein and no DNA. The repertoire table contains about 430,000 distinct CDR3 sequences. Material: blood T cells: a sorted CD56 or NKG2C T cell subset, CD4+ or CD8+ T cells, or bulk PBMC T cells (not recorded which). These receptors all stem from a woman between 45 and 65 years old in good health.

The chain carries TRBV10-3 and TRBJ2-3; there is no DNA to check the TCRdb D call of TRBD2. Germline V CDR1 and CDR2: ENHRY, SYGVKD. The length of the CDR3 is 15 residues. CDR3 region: CAISLTSGRTDTQYF.

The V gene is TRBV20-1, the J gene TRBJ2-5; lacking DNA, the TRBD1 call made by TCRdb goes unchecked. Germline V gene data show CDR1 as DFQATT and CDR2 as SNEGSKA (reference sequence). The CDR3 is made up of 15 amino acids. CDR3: CSARDFGQAAWTQYF.

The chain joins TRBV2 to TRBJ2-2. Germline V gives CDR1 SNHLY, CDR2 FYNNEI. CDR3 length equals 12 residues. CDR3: CASSSDWGELFF.

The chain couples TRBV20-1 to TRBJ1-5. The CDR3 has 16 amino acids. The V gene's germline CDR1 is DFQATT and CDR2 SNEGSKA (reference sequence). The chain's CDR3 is CSARDGRGGGNQPQHF.

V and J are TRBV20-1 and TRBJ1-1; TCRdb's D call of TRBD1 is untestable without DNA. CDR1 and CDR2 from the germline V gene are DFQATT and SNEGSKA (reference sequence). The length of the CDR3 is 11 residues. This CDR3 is CSAIRGAEAFF.

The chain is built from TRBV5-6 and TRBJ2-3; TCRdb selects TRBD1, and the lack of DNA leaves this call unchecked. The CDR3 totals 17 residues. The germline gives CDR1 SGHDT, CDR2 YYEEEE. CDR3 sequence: CASSSGTNNVETDTQYF.

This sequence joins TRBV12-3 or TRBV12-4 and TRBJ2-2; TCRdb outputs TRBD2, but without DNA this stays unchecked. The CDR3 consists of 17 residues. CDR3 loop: CASIRGATGLATGELFF.

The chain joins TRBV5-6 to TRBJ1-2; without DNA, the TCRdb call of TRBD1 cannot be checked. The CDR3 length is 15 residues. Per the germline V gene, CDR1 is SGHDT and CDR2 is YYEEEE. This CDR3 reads CASSPPGQGLRGYTF.

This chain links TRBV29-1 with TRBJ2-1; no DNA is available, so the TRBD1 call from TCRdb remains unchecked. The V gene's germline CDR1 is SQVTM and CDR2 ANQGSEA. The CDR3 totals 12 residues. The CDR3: CSVGPGNNEQFF.

The CDR3 here is CASSPGTVSLAGGKTDTQYF. The V call is TRBV12-3 or TRBV12-4, the J call TRBJ2-3; TCRdb gives TRBD2 as the D gene, but with no DNA this cannot be confirmed. The CDR3 is 20 residues long.

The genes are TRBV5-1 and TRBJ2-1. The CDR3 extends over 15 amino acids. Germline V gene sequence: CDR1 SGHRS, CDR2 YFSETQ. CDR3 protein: CASSLSSDGRNEQFF.

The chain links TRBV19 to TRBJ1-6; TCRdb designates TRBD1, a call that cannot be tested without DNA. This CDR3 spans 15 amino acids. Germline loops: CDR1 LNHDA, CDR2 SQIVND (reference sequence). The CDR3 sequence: CASSTFGQVNSPLHF.

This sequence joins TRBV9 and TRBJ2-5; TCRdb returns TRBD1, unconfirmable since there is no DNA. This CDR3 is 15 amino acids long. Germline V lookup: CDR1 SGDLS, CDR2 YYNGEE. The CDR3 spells CASSVGSRGGETQYF.

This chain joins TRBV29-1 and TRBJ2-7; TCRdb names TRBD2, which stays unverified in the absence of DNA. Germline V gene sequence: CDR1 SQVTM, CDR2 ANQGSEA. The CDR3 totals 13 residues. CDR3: CSAIPTSPNEQYF.

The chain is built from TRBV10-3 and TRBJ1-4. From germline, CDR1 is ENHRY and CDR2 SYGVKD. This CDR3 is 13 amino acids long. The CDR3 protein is CAISEYGGEKLFF.